One sample yielded the 7 T cell receptor beta chains listed below, sequenced in a study of blood T cell repertoires in COVID-19 (dated by TCRdb to 2018 to 2021). Libraries were built with the immunoSEQ multiplex PCR assay. Imported from immuneACCESS, the table was reduced by TCRdb to in-frame sequences with V and J called. These copies leave out some clones; in studies compared against another copy, an unresolved V gene accounts for under half, and the cause of the remainder is not known. The sample data list some 300,000 clones, and approximately 86% of these were observed just once. Roughly 14% of the sample goes to the ten largest clones. The sequencing input was peripheral blood. These receptors all stem from a woman aged 70-85 years with COVID-19, enrolled during active disease.

This chain links TRBV5-1 with TRBJ2-7, with 10 positions matching TRBD2. This CDR3 is 16 amino acids long. After removal of 4 bases from V and 2 bases from J, the junction contained 9 bases not matched to a gene. The germline V gene encodes CDR1 SGHRS and CDR2 YFSETQ. CDR3 loop: CASSTTPGTSAYEQYF. CDR3 nucleotide sequence: TGCGCCAGCAGCACAACCCCCGGGACTAGCGCCTACGAGCAGTACTTC.

This chain uses TRBV28 with TRBJ1-2, with D perhaps matching TRBD1 (5 bases). The germline gives CDR1 MDHEN, CDR2 SYDVKM. CDR3 size: 17 residues. Trimming took off 2 bases at V and 0 bases at J, with 16 bases between the two ends. The CDR3 bases are TGTGCCAGCAGTTTAGGGGCAGGGTGGAACACTAACTATGGCTACACCTTC. This codes for CASSLGAGWNTNYGYTF.

The genes are TRBV9 and TRBJ1-1; D is uncertain. Germline CDR1 is SGDLS and CDR2 is YYNGEE. V shed 0 bases and J shed 4 bases, with 7 bases lying between them. This CDR3 has 13 amino acids. CDR3 bases: TGTGCCAGCAGCGTAGCGACGGGCACTGAAGCTTTCTTT. Amino acid sequence: CASSVATGTEAFF.

The J gene is TRBJ2-2, the V gene TRBV6-4, with D tentatively TRBD2 (7 bases). This CDR3 region has 16 residues. Germline V gene sequence: CDR1 MRHNA, CDR2 SNTAGT. Trimming cost V 6 bases and J 1 base, with 15 bases left between them. In DNA, the CDR3 is TGTGCCAGCAGCGTATTCGGGGGGCAGAACACCGGGGAGCTGTTTTTT. It is translated as CASSVFGGQNTGELFF.

The table lists this clone with a count of one. This chain uses TRBV4-3 with TRBJ2-7; no reliable D call. V shed 3 bases and J shed 0 bases, with 6 bases lying between them. From germline, CDR1 is LGHNA and CDR2 YSLEER. The CDR3 is made up of 13 amino acids. CDR3: CASSQASSYEQYF. The CDR3 nucleotides are TGCGCCAGCAGCCAGGCATCCTCCTACGAGCAGTACTTC.

V and J are TRBV7-8 and TRBJ1-5; 7 positions match TRBD1. This CDR3 has 14 residues. Looked up from germline, CDR1 is SGHVS and CDR2 is FQNEAQ. V trimming: 5 bases; J trimming: 2 bases; junction bases outside the gene matches: 3. The CDR3 DNA reads as TGTGCCAGCAGCCAGCAGGGGGGCAATCAGCCCCAGCATTTT. Its translation is CASSQQGGNQPQHF.

The chain links TRBV4-3 to TRBJ2-1; D remains ambiguous. V was pared by 0 bases and J by 7 bases, with 13 bases between. CDR1 LGHNA and CDR2 YSLEER come from the germline V gene. This CDR3 comprises 15 residues. CDR3 in DNA: TGCGCCAGCAGCCAAGAATTGGGCTCCCTTAATGAGCAGTTCTTC. Its protein product is CASSQELGSLNEQFF.